A single sample is the source of the 14 T cell receptor beta chains below, sequenced in a study of T cell repertoires in cytomegalovirus infection. TCRdb redid the calling of the reads with MiXCR, one entry per CDR3 protein. Of roughly 760,000 distinct CDR3 sequences listed, 35% are singletons. The sequenced sample was PBMCs. These receptors all stem from a human donor in good health (CMV status not recorded). Some clones in this sample may be carry-over from other donors' samples.

This clonotype was found many times. The chain couples TRBV7-9 to TRBJ2-7, with D possibly being TRBD1 or TRBD2 (6 bases each). Per the germline V gene, CDR1 is SEHNR and CDR2 is FQNEAQ (reference sequence). The CDR3 consists of 15 residues. V was pared by 5 bases and J by 3 bases, with 17 bases between. The CDR3 region is CASSRTGGGIYEQYF. In DNA, the CDR3 is TGTGCCAGCAGCCGGACCGGGGGCGGGATCTACGAGCAGTACTTC. Complete variable domain (other parts from reference TRBV7-9 and TRBJ2-7): DTGVSQNPRHKITKRGQNVTFRCDPISEHNRLYWYRQTLGQGPEFLTYFQNEAQLEKSRLLSDRFSAERPKGSFSTLEIQRTEQGDSAMYLCASSRTGGGIYEQYFGPGTRLTVT.

The table lists this clonotype with a few counts. This sequence joins TRBV20-1 and TRBJ2-3; TRBD2 is a possible D gene (5 bases). The length of the CDR3 is 21 residues. CDR1 and CDR2 from the germline V gene are DFQATT and SNEGSKA (reference sequence). Trimming cost V 0 bases and J 0 bases, with 28 bases left between them. As DNA, the CDR3 is TGCAGTGCTAGAGATAGGAGGCGACTTGCCGAACACCTACTAAGCACAGATACGCAGTATTTT. Translation gives CSARDRRRLAEHLLSTDTQYF.

The chain uses TRBV19 and TRBJ1-1; D may be TRBD1 (6 bases). Trimming shortened V by 3 bases and J by 5 bases, and 16 bases separated the two germline ends. CDR3 length: 15 amino acids. CDR1 and CDR2 (germline): LNHDA, SQIVND (reference sequence). DNA for the CDR3: TGTGCCAGTAGTATGCAGGGGTTGGGAAAGACTGAAGCTTTCTTT. Amino acids: CASSMQGLGKTEAFF.

The table lists this clonotype with a few counts. Germline is not matched at one junction end, which may reflect a read error. The CDR3 DNA reads as TGTGCCAGCAGTTACTCGAAGGGAGGGGACAGGGTTTGCTTC. It codes for CASSYSKGGDRVCF. V and J are TRBV6-2 or TRBV6-3 and TRBJ2-5; TRBD1 agrees at 9 bases. The CDR3 is 14 residues long. Germline V gene data show CDR1 as MNHEY and CDR2 as SVGEGT.

This chain uses TRBV19 with TRBJ1-5; D is unclear. The CDR3 loop spans 15 amino acids. Germline CDR1 LNHDA, CDR2 SQIVND (reference sequence). V lost 6 bases to trimming and J lost 0 bases, with 12 bases between them. CDR3 sequence (DNA): TGTGCCAGTAGGTTGAAAGATAATAGCAATCAGCCCCAGCATTTT. This gives the protein CASRLKDNSNQPQHF.

The chain is built from TRBV28 and TRBJ1-4, with D uncertain. The germline gives CDR1 MDHEN, CDR2 SYDVKM. This CDR3 has 14 amino acids. The V and J ends lost 6 bases and 4 bases respectively, with 12 bases between them. This chain's CDR3 is CASRPTGLNEKLFF. Written as DNA, the CDR3 is TGTGCCAGCAGGCCCACTGGCCTTAATGAAAAACTGTTTTTT. Combining the CDR3 with reference TRBV28 and TRBJ1-4 gives the whole variable domain DVKVTQSSRYLVKRTGEKVFLECVQDMDHENMFWYRQDPGLGLRLIYFSYDVKMKEKGDIPEGYSVSREKKERFSLILESASTNQTSMYLCASRPTGLNEKLFFGSGTQLSVL.

This clonotype has a handful of counts. This chain links TRBV27 with TRBJ2-5; 10 nucleotides align to TRBD1. Germline V gene lookup returns CDR1 MNHEY and CDR2 SMNVEV (reference sequence). The trim removed 6 bases at V and 1 base at J, leaving 14 bases unmatched. The CDR3 length is 18 residues. The CDR3 nucleotides are TGTGCCAGCAGAATCAGCGTCGGGACAGGGGCCCGCCAAGAGACCCAGTACTTC. This sequence encodes CASRISVGTGARQETQYF.

This clonotype has just a few counts. The chain joins TRBV5-1 to TRBJ1-1; 7 nucleotides agree with TRBD1. Germline CDR1 reads SGHRS; CDR2 reads YFSETQ. The CDR3 contains 14 residues. Trimming removed 0 bases from V and 10 bases from J; junction bases left unmatched: 9. CDR3 in amino acids: CASSLEGAVRGAFF. CDR3 coding DNA: TGCGCCAGCAGCTTGGAGGGGGCCGTTAGGGGAGCTTTCTTT. Using reference TRBV5-1 and TRBJ1-1 for the parts outside the CDR3, the full variable domain is KAGVTQTPRYLIKTRGQQVTLSCSPISGHRSVSWYQQTPGQGLQFLFEYFSETQRNKGNFPGRFSGRQFSNSRSEMNVSTLELGDSALYLCASSLEGAVRGAFFGQGTRLTVV.

This chain joins TRBV7-8 and TRBJ2-7, with 9 bases that match TRBD2. The CDR3 runs to 19 residues. With V trimmed by 1 base and J by 5 bases, 18 bases remained unmatched. The germline V gene encodes CDR1 SGHVS and CDR2 FQNEAQ. The CDR3 region has the DNA TGTGCCAGCAGCTTAGGTGGCAGGAGTTCTAGCGGGATGACCCACGAGCAGTACTTC. This translates into CASSLGGRSSSGMTHEQYF. Supplemented by reference TRBV7-8 and TRBJ2-7, the full variable domain reads GAGVSQSPRYKVAKRGQDVALRCDPISGHVSLFWYQQALGQGPEFLTYFQNEAQLDKSGLPSDRFFAERPEGSVSTLKIQRTQQEDSAVYLCASSLGGRSSSGMTHEQYFGPGTRLTVT.

There are a few counts of this clonotype. The J gene is TRBJ2-1, the V gene TRBV23-1, with TRBD1 matching over 7 bases. TRBV23-1 is an ORF, with its function uncertain. V shed 11 bases, J shed 6 bases, and the junction held 10 bases outside the gene matches. The CDR3 consists of 13 residues. The CDR3 is CALHRDRSNEQFF. The DNA for the CDR3 is TGCGCCTTGCACCGGGACAGATCCAATGAGCAGTTCTTC.

This chain connects TRBV11-1 to TRBJ2-7; 10 bases line up with TRBD2. CDR1 and CDR2 from the germline V gene are SGHAT and FQDESV (reference sequence). V shed 4 bases, J shed 2 bases, and the junction held 5 bases outside the gene matches. The CDR3 consists of 15 residues. This CDR3 reads CASSSVAGGAYEQYF. In DNA, the CDR3 is TGTGCCAGCAGCTCCGTAGCGGGGGGAGCCTACGAGCAGTACTTC.

The rearrangement links TRBV4-1 to TRBJ2-1; D may be TRBD1 (5 bases). Trimming removed 1 base at V and 2 bases at J, with 12 bases between. The length of the CDR3 is 16 residues. Germline V gene sequence: CDR1 MGHRA, CDR2 YSYEKL. The CDR3 nucleotides are TGCGCCAGCAGCCAAGCAGGGTTCGACACCTACAATGAGCAGTTCTTC. Residues: CASSQAGFDTYNEQFF.

This clonotype was counted between two and nine times. The V call is TRBV5-6, the J call TRBJ2-7; 8 positions match TRBD2. CDR1 is SGHDT, CDR2 YYEEEE, per germline. The trim removed 3 bases at V and 7 bases at J, leaving 21 bases unmatched. The CDR3 runs to 18 residues. The CDR3 here is CASSWTGGASPSGREQYF. The CDR3 nucleotides read TGTGCCAGCAGCTGGACGGGGGGGGCTTCCCCTTCCGGGAGGGAGCAGTACTTC. The variable domain in full, completed from reference TRBV5-6 and TRBJ2-7, reads DAGVTQSPTHLIKTRGQQVTLRCSPKSGHDTVSWYQQALGQGPQFIFQYYEEEERQRGNFPDRFSGHQFPNYSSELNVNALLLGDSALYLCASSWTGGASPSGREQYFGPGTRLTVT.

This clonotype occurred a few times. V gene TRBV6-1 combines with J gene TRBJ2-1; 10 bases are shared with TRBD2. Germline values: CDR1 MNHNS, CDR2 SASEGT. The CDR3 sequence is 14 residues long. The J segment lost 6 bases and the V segment lost 5 bases, leaving 4 bases of the junction unmatched. The CDR3, as DNA: TGTGCCAGCAGTTATAGCGGGGGGTTCAATGAGCAGTTCTTC. Encoded protein: CASSYSGGFNEQFF.